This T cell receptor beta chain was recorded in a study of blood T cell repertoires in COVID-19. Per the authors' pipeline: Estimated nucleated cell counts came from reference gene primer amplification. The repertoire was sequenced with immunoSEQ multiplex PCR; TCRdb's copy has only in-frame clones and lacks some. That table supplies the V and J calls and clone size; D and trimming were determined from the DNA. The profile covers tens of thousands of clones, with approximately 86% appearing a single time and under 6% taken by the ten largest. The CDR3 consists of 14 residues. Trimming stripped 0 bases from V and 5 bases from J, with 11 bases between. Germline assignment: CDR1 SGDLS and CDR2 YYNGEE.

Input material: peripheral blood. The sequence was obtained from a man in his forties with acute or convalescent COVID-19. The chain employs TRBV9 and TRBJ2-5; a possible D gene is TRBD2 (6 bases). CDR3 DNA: TGTGCCAGCAGCGTAGGGGGGGAAGGGGAGACCCAGTACTTC. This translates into CASSVGGEGETQYF. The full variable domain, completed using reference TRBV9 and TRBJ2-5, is DSGVTQTPKHLITATGQRVTLRCSPRSGDLSVYWYQQSLDQGLQFLIQYYNGEERAKGNILERFSAQQFPDLHSELNLSSLELGDSALYFCASSVGGEGETQYFGPGTRLLVL.